This TCR beta chain is drawn from a study of human T cells and chemical hapten exposure. Across the study: Per-sample TCR yield variability stemmed mainly from small pooled library volume differences.

The CDR3 length is 15 residues. The V gene end was trimmed by 3 bases and the J gene end by 3 bases; junction bases not matched to a gene: 8. CDR1 is SGHTA and CDR2 is FQGNSA in the germline V gene. The template was total RNA from unfractionated whole blood. Study-level points and caveats: No alteration of TCRs above 1 in 1000 frequency was seen with DPC sensitization.

Comments on this clonotype: The antigen is undetermined.

Original analysis: From 23,224 to 690,600 TCRs were found per sample, with a median of approximately 96,000. MiXCR, applied by TCRdb to the 5' RACE reads, yields one record per CDR3 protein. The V and J calls were determined by TCRdb, not by the authors. The sample comprises roughly 82,000 distinct CDR3 sequences, more than 15% of which are singletons, and approximately 7% rests with the top ten. The origin of this receptor is a female donor in good health. The J gene is TRBJ2-7, the V gene TRBV7-2, with 7 bases that match TRBD2. The CDR3 protein is CASSFSSGTFYEQYF. CDR3 nucleotides: TGTGCCAGCAGCTTTTCCAGCGGGACCTTCTACGAGCAGTACTTC.